Following are 9 T cell receptor beta chains from one sample sequenced in a study of Graves' ophthalmopathy and Graves' hyperthyroidism. The TCR beta CDR3 regions underwent amplification from RNA transcripts. An opening RT-PCR round employed HTBI primers and preceded a second-round multiplex PCR. TCRdb recomputed calls from the multiplex PCR reads with MiXCR, one row per CDR3 protein. The sample has just over 400,000 distinct CDR3 sequences, under 25% seen once; the top ten hold around 3.1%. Sequencing used peripheral blood. The receptors derive from a woman aged 18-30 years with stable Graves' hyperthyroidism.

This clonotype was detected many times. This chain uses TRBV30 with TRBJ2-2, with a tentative D call TRBD2 (6 bases). The V gene's germline CDR1 is GTSNPN and CDR2 SVGIG (reference sequence). Trimming removed 4 bases at V and 5 bases at J, with 8 bases between. The CDR3 is made up of 12 amino acids. CDR3 protein: CAWMGGTGELFF. The CDR3 region has the DNA TGTGCCTGGATGGGGGGAACCGGGGAGCTGTTTTTT. Full variable domain (rest looked up from reference TRBV30 and TRBJ2-2): SQTIHQWPATLVQPVGSPLSLECTVEGTSNPNLYWYRQAAGRGLQLLFYSVGIGQISSEVPQNLSASRPQDRQFILSSKKLLLSDSGFYLCAWMGGTGELFFGEGSRLTVL.

This clonotype was recorded at least ten times. The chain joins TRBV5-1 to TRBJ2-5; 8 nucleotides line up with TRBD2. The CDR3 contains 13 residues. Trimming took 9 bases from V and 5 from J; bases not matched to a gene: 9. CDR1 and CDR2 (germline): SGHRS, YFSETQ. This CDR3 is CATSSGGTETQYF. CDR3 bases: TGCGCCACCTCGAGCGGGGGCACCGAGACCCAGTACTTC.

The chain uses TRBV5-1 and TRBJ2-7, with TRBD2 identical over 10 bases. V was clipped by 3 bases and J by 6 bases; unmatched bases: 15. Germline CDR1 reads SGHRS; CDR2 reads YFSETQ. The CDR3 consists of 17 residues. Written as DNA, the CDR3 is TGCGCCAGCAGCTCCTATAGCGGGAGGTCCAACTATGGCGAGCAGTACTTC. This translates into CASSSYSGRSNYGEQYF.

This clonotype has ten or more counts. The chain links TRBV5-1 to TRBJ2-5; 9 nucleotides match TRBD1. CDR3 length: 14 residues. The germline CDR1 and CDR2 sequences are SGHRS and YFSETQ. The V and J ends lost 2 bases and 5 bases, in that order; junction bases with no gene match: 4. CDR3 sequence: CASSLQGAGETQYF. The CDR3 nucleotides are TGCGCCAGCAGCTTACAGGGGGCAGGGGAGACCCAGTACTTC.

The CDR3 coding sequence is TGTGCCAGCAGTGCCACCGGGACAGGGGCCTACGAGCAGTACTTC. Protein: CASSATGTGAYEQYF. The chain is built from TRBV2 and TRBJ2-7, with 10 bases fitting TRBD1. Germline CDR1 reads SNHLY; CDR2 reads FYNNEI. Trimming at V came to 4 bases and at J to 2 bases, leaving 5 bases not matched to a gene. CDR3 size: 15 residues.

On this clonotype: A much larger clone is a single base away; this may be a read error. The CDR3 spells CASSVVAESDEQYF. The CDR3 DNA follows: TGTGCCAGCAGCGTAGTAGCCGAATCCGACGAGCAGTACTTC. The chain recombines TRBV9 with TRBJ2-7; D uncertain. CDR1 is SGDLS and CDR2 is YYNGEE in the germline V gene. Trimming removed 0 bases from V and 5 bases from J, with 12 bases in between. The CDR3 sequence is 14 residues long.

Ten or more counts support this clonotype. The chain uses TRBV2 and TRBJ2-4; 9 bases fit TRBD2. The trim removed 4 bases at V and 0 bases at J, leaving 4 bases unmatched. Germline V gene sequence: CDR1 SNHLY, CDR2 FYNNEI. This CDR3 contains 16 residues. The CDR3 sequence is CASSASGTLAKNIQYF. For the CDR3, the DNA is TGTGCCAGCAGTGCTAGCGGGACCCTAGCCAAAAACATTCAGTACTTC. Complete variable domain (other parts from reference TRBV2 and TRBJ2-4): EPEVTQTPSHQVTQMGQEVILRCVPISNHLYFYWYRQILGQKVEFLVSFYNNEISEKSEIFDDQFSVERPDGSNFTLKIRSTKLEDSAMYFCASSASGTLAKNIQYFGAGTRLSVL.

This clonotype was detected ten times or more. This chain's CDR3 is CASSPLRSSYEQYF. The CDR3 nucleotides are TGTGCCAGCAGCCCGCTCAGGAGCTCCTACGAGCAGTACTTC. The chain employs TRBV7-6 and TRBJ2-7; D not certain. V lost 5 bases to trimming and J lost 0 bases, with 11 bases between them. This CDR3 contains 14 residues. The V gene's germline CDR1 is SGHVS and CDR2 FNYEAQ.

The chain is built from TRBV7-3 and TRBJ2-7; the match to TRBD1 covers 8 bases. Germline CDR1 reads SGHTA; CDR2 reads FQGTGA. This CDR3 is built from 15 residues. Trimming cost V 5 bases and J 3 bases; bases outside gene matches: 9. The CDR3 DNA reads as TGTGCCAGCAGCGTTACCGGGACAGGACACTACGAGCAGTACTTC. As protein: CASSVTGTGHYEQYF.